The clone carrying this T cell receptor (beta chain) was seen at least ten times. The record originates from a study of Graves' ophthalmopathy and Graves' hyperthyroidism. Amplification of the TCR beta CDR3 regions used RNA transcripts (as template). HTBI primers primed a first-round RT-PCR, and a second-round multiplex PCR followed. Using its own MiXCR run on the multiplex PCR reads, TCRdb lists one record per CDR3 protein. Counted here are a few hundred thousand distinct CDR3 sequences, 20% to 25% occurring once; the ten biggest clones make up roughly 3.2%. Symptoms, serum thyroxine and TRAb, thyroid ultrasound, and orbital computed tomography formed the diagnostic basis. The PBMC fraction was derived from roughly 10 ml of fresh peripheral blood. This CDR3 spans 16 amino acids. V gave up 6 bases and J gave up 11 bases; unmatched junction bases: 17. Germline CDR1 and CDR2: SNHLY and FYNNEI.

This chain links TRBV2 with TRBJ2-2; TRBD2 matches at 8 bases. This receptor was taken from a woman younger than 30 with stable Graves' hyperthyroidism. The sample comprised peripheral blood. The CDR3 nucleotides read TGTGCCAGCAGGGCGGCTATTGGTAGCGGGACCCCAGAGCTGTTTTTT. As protein: CASRAAIGSGTPELFF.